This passage covers 14 T cell receptor beta chains from one sample sequenced in a study of cytomegalovirus exposure and HLA in healthy donors (dated 2017 in TCRdb). Preparation of the library involved the immunoSEQ multiplex PCR assay. A mixture of 60 forward primers for TCR Vbeta segments and 13 reverse primers for TCR Jbeta segments was used in the multiplex PCR. TCRdb obtained this table from immuneACCESS and retained in-frame rearrangements with V and J assigned. These tables miss some clones; where compared with another copy, unresolved V genes account for less than half of the shortfall, and the remainder is unexplained. Across this sample there are 150,000 to 170,000 clones, with 60% to 85% seen only once. The ten most abundant clones make up roughly 4% of the sample. Material: PBMCs. These TCRs come from a middle-aged woman in good health and CMV-seronegative.

The V and J genes are TRBV4-1 and TRBJ1-2; D gene uncertain. The V end lost 3 bases, the J end lost 8 bases, and 19 bases lay between the germline ends. Germline CDR1 MGHRA, CDR2 YSYEKL. The length of the CDR3 is 15 residues. CDR3 bases: TGCGCCAGCAGCCACCCCTCAGAACAGTTGGCAGGCTACACCTTC. It is translated as CASSHPSEQLAGYTF.

This clone was detected once. This chain connects TRBV5-6 to TRBJ2-3; 10 bases are a match to TRBD2. Germline CDR1 and CDR2: SGHDT and YYEEEE. CDR3 length equals 18 residues. With V trimmed by 4 bases and J by 0 bases, 11 bases remained unmatched. The CDR3 loop reads CASSLVGGSGRSTDTQYF. CDR3 in DNA: TGTGCCAGCAGCCTTGTGGGGGGTAGCGGGAGGAGCACAGATACGCAGTATTTT.

This clone was seen a handful of times. The chain joins TRBV6-5 to TRBJ1-1; D is perhaps TRBD1 (6 bases). The CDR3 has 13 residues. CDR1 MNHEY and CDR2 SVGAGI come from the germline V gene. The V end lost 5 bases, the J end lost 7 bases, and 14 bases lay between the germline ends. The chain's CDR3 is CASSRGGAGEAFF. CDR3 nucleotides: TGTGCCAGCAGTAGAGGGGGGGCCGGTGAAGCTTTCTTT.

V and J are TRBV7-9 and TRBJ2-7; TRBD1 might be the D (5 bases). Trimming took off 8 bases at V and 3 bases at J, with 14 bases between the two ends. Germline CDR1 reads SEHNR; CDR2 reads FQNEAQ (reference sequence). This CDR3 has 13 residues. CDR3 DNA: TGTGCCAGCTCCCGTAGGGGCGGCTACGAGCAGTACTTC. It codes for CASSRRGGYEQYF.

The chain joins TRBV5-1 to TRBJ2-3, with D possibly being TRBD2 (6 bases). CDR3 length: 14 residues. Trimming shortened V by 5 bases and J by 0 bases, and 10 bases separated the two germline ends. Germline V gene lookup returns CDR1 SGHRS and CDR2 YFSETQ. The CDR3 region is CASSPGASTDTQYF. The CDR3 DNA reads as TGCGCCAGCAGTCCGGGAGCTAGCACAGATACGCAGTATTTT.

The chain joins TRBV28 to TRBJ1-1; D remains unclear. Germline V gives CDR1 MDHEN, CDR2 SYDVKM. This CDR3 contains 16 residues. V was clipped by 1 base and J by 1 base, with 13 bases between them. CDR3: CASSLFVGAGNTEAFF. The CDR3 bases are TGTGCCAGCAGTTTATTTGTTGGCGCGGGGAACACTGAAGCTTTCTTT.

The chain couples TRBV5-1 to TRBJ1-2, with D perhaps TRBD1 (5 bases). The CDR3 covers 14 residues. V was shortened by 2 bases and J by 7 bases, with 15 bases between the two germline ends. The V gene's germline CDR1 is SGHRS and CDR2 YFSETQ. CDR3 residues: CASSFGAGSSGYTF. For the CDR3, the DNA is TGCGCCAGCAGCTTTGGGGCAGGGTCTAGTGGCTACACCTTC. Filled out from reference TRBV5-1 and TRBJ1-2, the complete variable domain reads KAGVTQTPRYLIKTRGQQVTLSCSPISGHRSVSWYQQTPGQGLQFLFEYFSETQRNKGNFPGRFSGRQFSNSRSEMNVSTLELGDSALYLCASSFGAGSSGYTFGSGTRLTVV.

This clone was seen a few times. J is TRBJ1-1 and V is TRBV4-1; D remains unclear. Germline CDR1 reads MGHRA; CDR2 reads YSYEKL. CDR3 size: 13 residues. Trimming left V 1 base short and J 6 bases short, with 9 bases between. The CDR3 region is CASSQAGSAEAFF. DNA of the CDR3: TGCGCCAGCAGCCAAGCGGGAAGTGCTGAAGCTTTCTTT.

The chain joins TRBV27 to TRBJ1-1, with 7 bases fitting TRBD1. Looked up from germline, CDR1 is MNHEY and CDR2 is SMNVEV (reference sequence). Trimming at V came to 8 bases and at J to 4 bases, leaving 7 bases not matched to a gene. The CDR3 contains 13 residues. The CDR3 coding sequence is TGTGCCAGCTTTGGACAGGCCGTCACTGAAGCTTTCTTT. Translating gives CASFGQAVTEAFF.

The V gene is TRBV25-1, the J gene TRBJ2-2; a possible D gene is TRBD1 (6 bases). The CDR3 runs 15 residues. V shed 10 bases and J shed 3 bases, with 18 bases lying between them. In germline, CDR1 is MGHDK, CDR2 SYGVNS. CDR3 nucleotides: TGTGCCATCAAGGATGGGGGCGAGGACACCGGGGAGCTGTTTTTT. This gives the protein CAIKDGGEDTGELFF.

Concerning this clone itself: The junction and the germline gene differ at one end; a read error may be behind it. The CDR3 protein is CASSAQLAGGSETQYF. The CDR3 coding sequence is TGTGCTAGCAGCGCCCAACTAGCGGGGGGGAGTGAGACCCAGTACTTC. The genes are TRBV7-7 and TRBJ2-5; 13 nucleotides line up with TRBD2. This CDR3 spans 16 amino acids. The V gene's germline CDR1 is SSHAT and CDR2 FNYEAQ (reference sequence). Full variable domain (outside the CDR3, taken from reference TRBV7-7 and TRBJ2-5): GAGVSQSPRYKVTKRGQDVTLRCDPISSHATLYWYQQALGQGPEFLTYFNYEAQPDKSGLPSDRFSAERPEGSISTLTIQRTEQRDSAMYRCASSAQLAGGSETQYFGPGTRLLVL.

The V gene is TRBV5-6, the J gene TRBJ1-3; tentative D call: TRBD1 (6 bases). CDR3 length equals 18 residues. V was pared by 4 bases and J by 1 base, with 21 bases between. From germline, CDR1 is SGHDT and CDR2 YYEEEE. CDR3 DNA sequence: TGTGCCAGCAGCGGGGGCCAGGCTCGCGGCTCATCTGGAAACACCATATATTTT. Amino acid sequence: CASSGGQARGSSGNTIYF.

This clone was seen a handful of times. The CDR3 DNA reads TGTGCCAGCAGTTACTCGTCCACAGGGGGCTATGAAAAACTGTTTTTT. Its translation: CASSYSSTGGYEKLFF. This chain links TRBV6-5 with TRBJ1-4, with 9 bases matching TRBD1. This CDR3 is built from 16 residues. The germline CDR1 and CDR2 sequences are MNHEY and SVGAGI. After removal of 0 bases from V and 6 bases from J, the junction contained 5 bases not matched to a gene.

This clone was picked up one time. The chain recombines TRBV14 with TRBJ1-6; D is uncertain. The CDR3 extends over 15 amino acids. Germline V gene data show CDR1 as SGHDN and CDR2 as FVKESK. Trimming shortened V by 1 base and J by 7 bases, and 11 bases separated the two germline ends. CDR3 bases: TGTGCCAGCAGCCAAGGTCTTGGGGAGAATTCACCCCTCCACTTT. Translated, it gives CASSQGLGENSPLHF.